This T cell receptor beta chain was obtained from a study of somatic mutations in cytotoxic T cells in rheumatoid arthritis. In the study overall: Patient blood, 30 ml in EDTA, was obtained immediately after diagnosis and prior to the start of any treatment.

Notes on the study in general: With advancing age, CD8+ clonality climbed in rheumatoid arthritis patients but did not rise in healthy controls. It was found that CD8+ T-cell clonality in rheumatoid arthritis patients did not differ significantly from that in age-matched healthy controls.

Details on this clone: Its antigen remains unknown.

The assay was immunoSEQ multiplex PCR, and TCRdb's table has in-frame clones only and misses some. Of approximately 9,500 clones detected, around four fifths appear once; the ten largest clones hold 6.5% to 8%. Trimming took off 1 base at V and 5 bases at J, with 11 bases between the two ends. The CDR3 consists of 14 residues. CDR1 is SGHTA, CDR2 FQGNSA, per germline. This receptor was identified in an adult with rheumatoid arthritis. Sequenced material: CD8+ T cells sorted from blood. This chain links TRBV7-2 with TRBJ1-2, with a tentative D call TRBD1 (6 bases). The CDR3 DNA follows: TGTGCCAGCAGCTTAGTACAGGGTCAATATGGCTACACCTTC. It yields the protein CASSLVQGQYGYTF.